The 14 T cell receptor beta chains listed next were all sequenced from one sample in a study of blood T cell repertoires in COVID-19. Sequenced by immunoSEQ multiplex PCR; TCRdb stores in-frame clones only, minus some. This table has some 130,000 clones, 70% to 80% appearing once. The sequenced sample consisted of peripheral blood. These receptors all come from a man in his fifties or sixties who had recovered from COVID-19.

The chain joins TRBV5-6 to TRBJ2-1; maybe TRBD1 (6 bases). Between the trimmed V and J ends, which lost 1 base and 3 bases, there was a span of 11 bases. Germline lookup yields CDR1 SGHDT and CDR2 YYEEEE. The CDR3 runs to 15 residues. CDR3 protein: CASSLRLDSYNEQFF. CDR3 bases: TGTGCCAGCAGCTTGCGACTGGACAGCTACAATGAGCAGTTCTTC. Based on the CDR3 plus reference TRBV5-6 and TRBJ2-1, the full variable domain is DAGVTQSPTHLIKTRGQQVTLRCSPKSGHDTVSWYQQALGQGPQFIFQYYEEEERQRGNFPDRFSGHQFPNYSSELNVNALLLGDSALYLCASSLRLDSYNEQFFGPGTRLTVL.

The V call is TRBV2, the J call TRBJ1-1; D might be TRBD1 (6 bases). Germline loops: CDR1 SNHLY, CDR2 FYNNEI. CDR3 size: 14 residues. Between the trimmed V and J ends, which lost 6 bases and 1 base, there was a span of 12 bases. This CDR3 is CASRYRDTNTEAFF. The CDR3 DNA reads as TGTGCCAGCAGATACCGGGACACGAACACTGAAGCTTTCTTT.

V and J are TRBV10-3 and TRBJ2-3, with 9 bases lining up with TRBD1. Per germline, CDR1 ENHRY and CDR2 SYGVKD. V lost 0 bases and J lost 3; bases outside the gene matches: 4. The CDR3 runs 16 residues. This CDR3 reads CAISESGTGITDTQYF. In DNA, the CDR3 is TGTGCCATCAGTGAGTCGGGGACAGGGATTACAGATACGCAGTATTTT.

The table lists this clone with a count of one. The V gene is TRBV3-1 (or the pseudogene TRBV3-2), the J gene TRBJ1-2; perhaps TRBD1 as D (5 bases). Trimming pared 2 bases from V and 4 bases from J, leaving 8 bases between. Looked up from germline, CDR1 is LGHDT and CDR2 is YNNKEL (reference sequence). This CDR3 spans 13 amino acids. CDR3 in DNA: TGTGCCAGCAGCCAACAGGGTAGCTATGGCTACACCTTC. Its protein product is CASSQQGSYGYTF.

The chain carries TRBV4-2 and TRBJ2-7, with D uncertain. Germline CDR1 LGHNA, CDR2 YNFKEQ. The germline V and J ends were trimmed by 0 bases and 4 bases, with 10 bases remaining between them. CDR3 length: 14 amino acids. CDR3 amino acids: CASSQDYQAYEQYF. CDR3 coding DNA: TGTGCCAGCAGCCAAGATTATCAGGCTTACGAGCAGTACTTC.

V gene TRBV6-6 combines with J gene TRBJ2-2; D is unclear. CDR1 and CDR2 (germline): MNHNY, SVGAGI (reference sequence). V shed 7 bases and J shed 0 bases, with 9 bases lying between them. The CDR3 sequence is 14 residues long. The CDR3 sequence is CASTPTPNTGELFF. The CDR3 DNA reads TGTGCCAGCACCCCAACACCGAACACCGGGGAGCTGTTTTTT.

The chain is built from TRBV7-9 and TRBJ1-1; perhaps TRBD1 as D (5 bases). The CDR3 extends over 13 amino acids. Germline CDR1 SEHNR, CDR2 FQNEAQ (reference sequence). The V gene lost 3 bases and the J gene lost 8 bases, with 13 bases spanning the gap. CDR3 region: CASSFEPRQEAFF. The CDR3 coding sequence is TGTGCCAGCAGCTTTGAACCGCGACAGGAAGCTTTCTTT.

V and J are TRBV6-2 or TRBV6-3 and TRBJ1-5, with unresolved D. The germline V and J ends were trimmed by 5 bases and 1 base, with 9 bases remaining between them. Germline V lookup: CDR1 MNHEY, CDR2 SVGEGT. The CDR3 loop spans 14 amino acids. The CDR3 nucleotides read TGTGCCAGCAGTGGCCGGGGAAGCAATCAGCCCCAGCATTTT. Its protein product is CASSGRGSNQPQHF.

The chain combines TRBV5-1 with TRBJ2-6; unclear D gene. The CDR3 is 14 amino acids. CDR1 SGHRS and CDR2 YFSETQ come from the germline V gene. V lost 4 bases, J lost 1 base, and 6 bases lay in between. The CDR3 protein is CASSLQSGANVLTF. In nucleotides, the CDR3 is TGCGCCAGCAGCCTACAGTCTGGGGCCAACGTCCTGACTTTC.

Concerning this clone itself: At one boundary the junction diverges from the germline segment, which might be a read error. The gene calls are TRBV10-3 and TRBJ2-7; D remains unclear. CDR1 is ENHRY and CDR2 is SYGVKD in the germline V gene. The CDR3 sequence is 14 residues long. The CDR3 sequence: CAMSDGGSSYEQYF. CDR3 DNA sequence: TGTGCCATGAGTGACGGCGGATCCTCCTACGAGCAGTACTTC.

CDR3 in amino acids: CASSLGGFEETQYF. For the CDR3, the DNA is TGTGCCAGCAGCTTAGGAGGATTTGAAGAGACCCAGTACTTC. The genes are TRBV7-8 and TRBJ2-5, with D unclear. CDR3 length: 14 amino acids. The V end was cut by 1 base, the J end by 3 bases, with 9 bases between. Germline loops: CDR1 SGHVS, CDR2 FQNEAQ.

The gene calls are TRBV6-5 and TRBJ2-3; 9 nucleotides line up with TRBD1. The ends lost 6 bases at V and 0 bases at J; junction bases unmatched: 4. The CDR3 spans 15 residues. Germline V lookup: CDR1 MNHEY, CDR2 SVGAGI. The CDR3 coding sequence is TGTGCCAGCAGAGGGACAGGGACTAGCACAGATACGCAGTATTTT. It encodes CASRGTGTSTDTQYF.

This clone was detected only a few times. The chain carries TRBV4-1 and TRBJ1-1; D unclear. Germline CDR1 reads MGHRA; CDR2 reads YSYEKL. The CDR3 totals 15 residues. V lost 4 bases and J lost 8, with 20 bases in between. The DNA for the CDR3 is TGCGCCAGCAGCCCCTGGGGTCGGGTGGAGGGCGAAGCTTTCTTT. Amino acid sequence: CASSPWGRVEGEAFF.

The chain couples TRBV29-1 to TRBJ1-5, with TRBD1 matching over 8 bases. From germline, CDR1 is SQVTM and CDR2 ANQGSEA. The CDR3 runs 15 residues. V dropped 5 bases and J dropped 2; count of bases not matched to a gene: 8. CDR3 nucleotides: TGCAGCGTTCAAAGGGGGACAGGCCGCAATCAGCCCCAGCATTTT. Translation: CSVQRGTGRNQPQHF.